The text below deals with one T cell receptor beta chain. Its antigen remains unknown. The sample belongs to a study of T cell responses to AZD1222 COVID-19 vaccine. In the study overall: Pooling of second doses given at about 4 or about 12 weeks was done.

The CDR3 spans 12 residues. V lost 2 bases and J lost 7, with 9 bases in between. Germline CDR1 and CDR2: SGHNT and YYREEE (reference sequence). Produced via immunoSEQ multiplex PCR; TCRdb's table is partial and in-frame only. In the table there are around 180,000 clones, approximately 92% of which are singletons. Whole-study results and caveats: Regions 160-218 and 743-854 held dominance among vaccine-associated CD4 TCRs, which spanned spike. It should be noted that donors were predominantly white British and more often female, and clonal diversity was possibly underestimated.

Sequencing was performed on peripheral blood, taken on day 0 of AZD1222 vaccination. This TCR came from an adult in good health. V gene TRBV5-4 combines with J gene TRBJ1-2; D unclear. CDR3 nucleotide sequence: TGTGCCAGCAGCTTTTCTGAGGGTGGCTACACCTTC. This sequence encodes CASSFSEGGYTF.